Shown below are 31 T cell receptor beta chains from a single sample sequenced in a study of T cell responses to AZD1222 COVID-19 vaccine (dated by TCRdb to the early 2020s). Libraries were made using the immunoSEQ multiplex PCR assay. The immuneACCESS repertoire file appears here via TCRdb, limited to in-frame rearrangements. These files lack a portion of the clones; in checked studies, under half of the deficit traces to unresolved V genes, and the cause of the others is not known. The sample has roughly 14,000 clones on record, 88% of them singletons. The ten biggest clones cover about 3% of the sample. The intended sense of this specimen's time point label: about 28 days (+/-7) after the second vaccine dose. Specimen: peripheral blood, collected 28 days after the second AZD1222 dose. The origin of the receptors is an adult who received the AZD1222 COVID-19 vaccine.

This rearrangement joins TRBV19 to TRBJ1-6; TRBD1 might be the D (5 bases). There are 14 residues in the CDR3. The V end lost 8 bases, the J end lost 4 bases, and 12 bases lay between the germline ends. The germline gives CDR1 LNHDA, CDR2 SQIVND (reference sequence). The CDR3 nucleotides read TGTGCCAGTGCCAACCAGGGTTATAATTCACCCCTCCACTTT. Residues: CASANQGYNSPLHF.

V and J are TRBV5-1 and TRBJ2-5; 9 positions match TRBD2. V gave up 0 bases and J gave up 5 bases; unmatched junction bases: 5. The CDR3 sequence is 15 residues long. Germline V gene lookup returns CDR1 SGHRS and CDR2 YFSETQ. The CDR3, as DNA: TGCGCCAGCAGCTTGGATAGCGGGGGAATTGAGACCCAGTACTTC. Translating it yields CASSLDSGGIETQYF.

This clone was seen a single time. The J gene is TRBJ1-3, the V gene TRBV24-1; unclear D gene. The CDR3 is 12 residues long. Trimming cost V 6 bases and J 2 bases, with 4 bases left between them. Germline V CDR1 and CDR2: KGHDR, SFDVKD. The CDR3 protein is CATSPTGNTIYF. The CDR3 nucleotides are TGTGCCACCAGTCCGACTGGAAACACCATATATTTT.

CDR3 loop: CASSPRGAGGYEQYF. The CDR3 DNA sequence: TGCGCCAGCAGCCCCAGGGGAGCGGGAGGTTACGAGCAGTACTTC. The V call is TRBV5-1, the J call TRBJ2-7; 9 bases are a match to TRBD2. Losses at the gene ends were 4 bases for V and 4 bases for J; bases not matched to a gene: 9. The CDR3 runs 15 residues. CDR1 SGHRS and CDR2 YFSETQ come from the germline V gene.

The gene calls are TRBV27 and TRBJ2-2, with 7 nucleotides matching TRBD2. The germline V gene encodes CDR1 MNHEY and CDR2 SMNVEV (reference sequence). CDR3 size: 16 residues. Trimming removed 5 bases from V and 11 bases from J; junction bases left unmatched: 17. CDR3 coding DNA: TGTGCCAGCAGTCGGAGTAGACTAGCAGGAGACTATGAGCTGTTTTTT. Translating gives CASSRSRLAGDYELFF.

The chain links TRBV28 to TRBJ2-7, with D perhaps matching TRBD1 (6 bases). CDR1 is MDHEN and CDR2 is SYDVKM in the germline V gene. V was pared by 0 bases and J by 2 bases, with 11 bases between. The CDR3 is 15 amino acids. CDR3 in amino acids: CASSLWATGAYEQYF. The CDR3 region has the DNA TGTGCCAGCAGTTTATGGGCGACAGGTGCCTACGAGCAGTACTTC.

This clone appeared a single time. The chain employs TRBV7-2 and TRBJ2-7; 11 nucleotides line up with TRBD1. Germline V CDR1 and CDR2: SGHTA, FQGNSA. The CDR3 length is 18 residues. V was clipped by 5 bases and J by 2 bases; unmatched bases: 14. The DNA for the CDR3 is TGTGCCAGCAGCCCCTACCCGGCGGGACAGGGGGGACCCTACGAGCAGTACTTC. This translates into CASSPYPAGQGGPYEQYF. Variable domain in full (rest from reference TRBV7-2 and TRBJ2-7): GAGVSQSPSNKVTEKGKDVELRCDPISGHTALYWYRQSLGQGLEFLIYFQGNSAPDKSGLPSDRFSAERTGGSVSTLTIQRTQQEDSAVYLCASSPYPAGQGGPYEQYFGPGTRLTVT.

The chain employs TRBV7-2 and TRBJ1-5; D is ambiguous. The CDR3 length is 15 residues. CDR1 and CDR2 from the germline V gene are SGHTA and FQGNSA. The ends were cut back, 1 base at V and 6 bases at J, with 13 bases in the middle. The CDR3 here is CASSLGAGLTQPQHF. The CDR3 nucleotides are TGTGCCAGCAGCTTAGGGGCAGGACTCACTCAGCCCCAGCATTTT. The variable domain in full, with the rest retrieved from reference TRBV7-2 and TRBJ1-5, is GAGVSQSPSNKVTEKGKDVELRCDPISGHTALYWYRQSLGQGLEFLIYFQGNSAPDKSGLPSDRFSAERTGGSVSTLTIQRTQQEDSAVYLCASSLGAGLTQPQHFGDGTRLSIL.

V is TRBV18 and J is TRBJ2-4; 11 bases match TRBD2. The germline gives CDR1 KGHSH, CDR2 LQKENI. The CDR3 is 17 amino acids. The trim removed 0 bases at V and 8 bases at J, leaving 9 bases unmatched. The CDR3 region has the DNA TGTGCCAGCTCACCACCGGGTAGCGGGAGGGCCGGAGACATTCAGTACTTC. Protein sequence: CASSPPGSGRAGDIQYF.

The chain links TRBV28 to TRBJ1-6; tentatively, D is TRBD1 (5 bases). This CDR3 has 14 amino acids. Per the germline V gene, CDR1 is MDHEN and CDR2 is SYDVKM. V dropped 3 bases and J dropped 6 bases, with 9 bases sitting between them. The CDR3 spells CASSLGGFNSPLHF. The CDR3 nucleotides read TGTGCCAGCAGTTTGGGGGGATTTAATTCACCCCTCCACTTT.

The chain carries TRBV5-4 and TRBJ1-2, with a possible D match to TRBD1 (6 bases). This CDR3 comprises 15 residues. Germline assignment: CDR1 SGHNT and CDR2 YYREEE (reference sequence). Trimming took off 2 bases at V and 1 base at J, with 12 bases between the two ends. The CDR3 DNA sequence: TGTGCCAGCAGCTTCGAGACAGGCATTAACTATGGCTACACCTTC. This translates into CASSFETGINYGYTF.

The chain has TRBV19 and TRBJ1-1, with TRBD1 matching 7 bases. V was pared by 7 bases and J by 1 base, with 9 bases of the junction left unmatched. Per the germline V gene, CDR1 is LNHDA and CDR2 is SQIVND (reference sequence). The CDR3 loop spans 15 amino acids. CDR3 sequence (DNA): TGTGCCAGTACTCCACCTGGGGACAGGAACACTGAAGCTTTCTTT. It specifies CASTPPGDRNTEAFF.

The chain joins TRBV7-2 to TRBJ2-6; TRBD1 aligns across 7 bases. J lost 2 bases, V lost 5 bases, and 6 bases had no gene match. Germline loops: CDR1 SGHTA, CDR2 FQGNSA. The CDR3 runs to 16 residues. CDR3 amino acids: CASSLTGYTGANVLTF. CDR3 DNA sequence: TGTGCCAGCAGCCTGACAGGGTATACTGGGGCCAACGTCCTGACTTTC.

The genes are TRBV2 and TRBJ2-3, with 8 bases fitting TRBD2. Germline V gene sequence: CDR1 SNHLY, CDR2 FYNNEI. This CDR3 has 14 amino acids. V was pared by 7 bases and J by 2 bases, with 5 bases of the junction left unmatched. The CDR3 protein is CASMRGDPTDTQYF. The CDR3 nucleotides are TGTGCCAGCATGCGGGGGGACCCCACAGATACGCAGTATTTT.

This rearrangement joins TRBV14 to TRBJ1-2, with D possibly being TRBD1 (5 bases). The CDR3 loop spans 13 amino acids. V lost 3 bases and J 4 bases, leaving 9 bases between the germline ends. CDR1 is SGHDN, CDR2 FVKESK, per germline. Here the CDR3 DNA reads TGTGCCAGCAGCCAGGGGGTCGTCTATGGCTACACCTTC. It codes for CASSQGVVYGYTF. Together with reference TRBV14 and TRBJ1-2, the CDR3 gives the full variable domain: EAGVTQFPSHSVIEKGQTVTLRCDPISGHDNLYWYRRVMGKEIKFLLHFVKESKQDESGMPNNRFLAERTGGTYSTLKVQPAELEDSGVYFCASSQGVVYGYTFGSGTRLTVV.

V usage is TRBV28 and J usage is TRBJ1-1; possible D gene TRBD1, 5 bases. CDR3 length: 15 amino acids. Germline values: CDR1 MDHEN, CDR2 SYDVKM. V dropped 5 bases and J dropped 3 bases, with 16 bases sitting between them. The CDR3 coding sequence is TGTGCCAGCAGTCCTCTCGACAGAAAACACACTGAAGCTTTCTTT. The encoded protein is CASSPLDRKHTEAFF. Full variable domain (missing parts from reference TRBV28 and TRBJ1-1): DVKVTQSSRYLVKRTGEKVFLECVQDMDHENMFWYRQDPGLGLRLIYFSYDVKMKEKGDIPEGYSVSREKKERFSLILESASTNQTSMYLCASSPLDRKHTEAFFGQGTRLTVV.

The chain is built from TRBV6-1 and TRBJ1-5; D not certain. The CDR3 loop spans 16 amino acids. Germline V gene data show CDR1 as MNHNS and CDR2 as SASEGT. V was pared by 2 bases and J by 0 bases, with 11 bases between. This chain's CDR3 is CASSEMAITSNQPQHF. CDR3 nucleotides: TGTGCCAGCAGTGAAATGGCAATCACTAGCAATCAGCCCCAGCATTTT.

The chain recombines TRBV7-2 with TRBJ1-2; D unresolved. The germline gives CDR1 SGHTA, CDR2 FQGNSA. The CDR3 contains 13 residues. V was trimmed by 0 bases and J by 7 bases, leaving 9 bases between them. CDR3 loop: CASSLAVSVGYTF. The CDR3 DNA is TGTGCCAGCAGCTTAGCGGTATCGGTTGGCTACACCTTC.

V usage is TRBV2 and J usage is TRBJ2-7; D possibly corresponds to TRBD2 (6 bases). V lost 4 bases and J 5 bases, leaving 15 bases between the germline ends. CDR3 length: 14 residues. Per germline, CDR1 SNHLY and CDR2 FYNNEI. This CDR3 reads CASSASASVNEQYF. CDR3 nucleotide sequence: TGTGCCAGCAGTGCCAGCGCTAGCGTTAACGAGCAGTACTTC.

The chain recombines TRBV12-3 or TRBV12-4 with TRBJ1-5, with D hard to call. CDR3 length: 13 amino acids. Trimming took off 5 bases at V and 7 bases at J, with 12 bases between the two ends. The CDR3 sequence: CASSIGGNQPQHF. CDR3 coding DNA: TGTGCCAGCAGTATTGGAGGGAACCAGCCCCAGCATTTT.

V gene TRBV18 combines with J gene TRBJ1-4; 8 bases are a match to TRBD1. Unmatched junction bases numbered 4, after V lost 5 bases and J lost 8 bases. The CDR3 extends over 13 amino acids. Germline CDR1 reads KGHSH; CDR2 reads LQKENI. CDR3 in DNA: TGTGCCAGCTCAACAGGACAGGGCGAAAAACTGTTTTTT. It yields the protein CASSTGQGEKLFF.

This chain joins TRBV11-2 and TRBJ1-2; the D gene is possibly TRBD1 (5 bases). The CDR3 loop spans 17 amino acids. V was shortened by 7 bases and J by 4 bases, with 25 bases between the two germline ends. The V gene's germline CDR1 is SGHAT and CDR2 FQNNGV. The CDR3 reads CASNIQRGTGGTYGYTF. The CDR3 DNA reads as TGTGCCAGCAATATCCAACGCGGCACGGGAGGGACCTATGGCTACACCTTC.

This chain uses TRBV7-9 with TRBJ2-3; 16 bases map to TRBD2. The CDR3 consists of 17 residues. With V trimmed by 5 bases and J by 5 bases, 7 bases remained unmatched. Germline assignment: CDR1 SEHNR and CDR2 FQNEAQ (reference sequence). The CDR3 loop is CASSPGLAGGAQDTQYF. The CDR3 nucleotides read TGTGCCAGCAGCCCGGGACTAGCGGGGGGGGCACAAGATACGCAGTATTTT.

CDR3 bases: TGTGCCACCAGCTTACCATCCAGGGGGGGTAGGGGAGATCAGCCCCAGCATTTT. This translates into CATSLPSRGGRGDQPQHF. The chain has TRBV15 and TRBJ1-5; 7 nucleotides agree with TRBD1. CDR1 and CDR2 (germline): LNHNV, YYDKDF (reference sequence). V lost 5 bases to trimming and J lost 5 bases; unmatched junction nucleotides: 18. CDR3 length: 18 residues.

The chain has TRBV5-1 and TRBJ2-7; 9 nucleotides align to TRBD2. V lost 5 bases to trimming and J lost 3 bases; unmatched junction nucleotides: 6. The CDR3 has 14 amino acids. Germline values: CDR1 SGHRS, CDR2 YFSETQ. CDR3 nucleotides: TGCGCCAGCAGGTGGGCTAGCGGGGACTACGAGCAGTACTTC. This encodes CASRWASGDYEQYF.

The CDR3: CASRAGQGANSPLHF. The CDR3 nucleotides read TGTGCCAGCAGGGCGGGGCAGGGGGCAAATTCACCCCTCCACTTT. The chain carries TRBV6-5 and TRBJ1-6; 8 bases match TRBD1. This CDR3 has 15 residues. Per germline, CDR1 MNHEY and CDR2 SVGAGI. V trimming: 6 bases; J trimming: 7 bases; junction bases outside the gene matches: 8.

The rearrangement uses TRBV18 and TRBJ2-6; maybe TRBD1 (5 bases). V lost 4 bases and J 0 bases, leaving 10 bases between the germline ends. This CDR3 region has 16 residues. Per germline, CDR1 KGHSH and CDR2 LQKENI. CDR3 residues: CASSLRRGSGANVLTF. DNA for the CDR3: TGTGCCAGCTCACTAAGAAGGGGCTCTGGGGCCAACGTCCTGACTTTC. The full variable domain, with the rest looked up from reference TRBV18 and TRBJ2-6, is NAGVMQNPRHLVRRRGQEARLRCSPMKGHSHVYWYRQLPEEGLKFMVYLQKENIIDESGMPKERFSAEFPKEGPSILRIQQVVRGDSAAYFCASSLRRGSGANVLTFGAGSRLTVL.

This rearrangement joins TRBV15 to TRBJ1-5; maybe TRBD1 (6 bases). From germline, CDR1 is LNHNV and CDR2 YYDKDF (reference sequence). This CDR3 is 16 amino acids long. V lost 0 bases and J lost 5, with 14 bases in between. The CDR3 DNA follows: TGTGCCACCAGCAGAGACAGGGGATCAGCAGATCAGCCCCAGCATTTT. Translating it yields CATSRDRGSADQPQHF.

This chain connects TRBV11-2 to TRBJ2-7; D not resolved. The CDR3 extends over 10 amino acids. Germline-derived CDR1 and CDR2 are SGHAT and FQNNGV. The V end was cut by 3 bases, the J end by 6 bases, with 3 bases between. As DNA, the CDR3 is TGTGCCAGCAGCTTGTCCGAGCAGTACTTC. The encoded protein is CASSLSEQYF.

The chain is built from TRBV28 and TRBJ2-5, with D perhaps matching TRBD1 or TRBD2 (6 bases each). V lost 6 bases and J lost 4, with 15 bases in between. From germline, CDR1 is MDHEN and CDR2 SYDVKM. The CDR3 length is 14 residues. The chain's CDR3 is CASRTGGMGETQYF. The DNA for the CDR3 is TGTGCCAGCAGGACAGGAGGGATGGGAGAGACCCAGTACTTC. Using reference TRBV28 and TRBJ2-5 for the parts outside the CDR3, the full variable domain is DVKVTQSSRYLVKRTGEKVFLECVQDMDHENMFWYRQDPGLGLRLIYFSYDVKMKEKGDIPEGYSVSREKKERFSLILESASTNQTSMYLCASRTGGMGETQYFGPGTRLLVL.

This clone was observed a few times. This chain connects TRBV30 to TRBJ1-6; no clear D. Germline V gene sequence: CDR1 GTSNPN, CDR2 SVGIG (reference sequence). The CDR3 is 15 amino acids. V lost 3 bases and J lost 2, with 11 bases in between. This chain's CDR3 is CAWSPDGPYNSPLHF. The CDR3 nucleotides are TGTGCCTGGAGCCCGGACGGACCCTATAATTCACCCCTCCACTTT.